The T cell receptor beta chain under discussion was sequenced for a study of T cells in Graves' hyperthyroidism and ophthalmopathy. This clonotype appeared a few times. What it binds is not known. Germline values: CDR1 SGHTA, CDR2 FQGNSA. The CDR3 is made up of 14 amino acids. Germline trimming cut 4 bases from V and 2 bases from J; bases unmatched to any gene: 4. Amplification yielded TCR beta CDR3 regions, with RNA transcripts as the source. An initial round of RT-PCR targeting the TCR CDR3 relied on the HTBI primer set. TCRdb ran MiXCR on the multiplex PCR reads and lists one entry per CDR3 protein. The table has around 690,000 distinct CDR3 sequences, 17% seen once. Broader study findings: Within blood appeared most thyroid clonotypes that had expanded above 0.001.

Clinicians diagnosed patients from clinical symptoms, serum thyroxine and TRAb, thyroid ultrasound and orbital computed tomography. The sequence derives from a man in his fifties with Graves' hyperthyroidism. The sequenced sample was blood. The rearrangement uses TRBV7-2 and TRBJ2-5; 7 nucleotides agree with TRBD1. This CDR3 reads CASSSDRVQETQYF. DNA of the CDR3: TGTGCCAGCAGCTCAGACAGGGTACAAGAGACCCAGTACTTC.